The 18 T cell receptor beta chains in this list originate from one sample, sequenced in a study of CD4 T cell repertoires in COVID-19. Clones were sequenced by immunoSEQ multiplex PCR, and TCRdb holds only the in-frame ones, with some missing. The sample lists under 30,000 clones; roughly 93% were seen once. The memory T cells were sequenced right after ex vivo isolation, without culture. Sequenced material: circulating follicular helper CD4+ T cells (cTfh) from blood, taken before the COVID-19 pandemic. The receptors come from a human donor who had COVID-19.

In this sample, this clone turned up once. The chain links TRBV6-6 to TRBJ1-2; no reliable D call. Germline CDR1 reads MNHNY; CDR2 reads SVGAGI (reference sequence). Trimming shortened V by 5 bases and J by 0 bases, and 4 bases separated the two germline ends. The CDR3 runs 12 residues. As DNA, the CDR3 is TGTGCCAGCAGTGCGGCTAACTATGGCTACACCTTC. Translating gives CASSAANYGYTF.

This chain connects TRBV19 to TRBJ2-2, with 10 positions matching TRBD2. CDR1 and CDR2 (germline): LNHDA, SQIVND (reference sequence). This CDR3 has 16 amino acids. J lost 4 bases, V lost 6 bases, and 8 bases had no gene match. The CDR3 region has the DNA TGTGCCAGTAGGACCCTCAGCGGGAGGGGCACCGGGGAGCTGTTTTTT. This sequence encodes CASRTLSGRGTGELFF. Drawing the rest from reference TRBV19 and TRBJ2-2, the complete variable domain is DGGITQSPKYLFRKEGQNVTLSCEQNLNHDAMYWYRQDPGQGLRLIYYSQIVNDFQKGDIAEGYSVSREKKESFPLTVTSAQKNPTAFYLCASRTLSGRGTGELFFGEGSRLTVL.

The J gene is TRBJ1-1, the V gene TRBV28, with D unclear. Trimming stripped 6 bases from V and 8 bases from J, with 16 bases between. From germline, CDR1 is MDHEN and CDR2 SYDVKM. The CDR3 contains 13 residues. In DNA, the CDR3 is TGTGCCAGCAGCCGAATCCATGGCCCAGAAGCTTTCTTT. Its translation is CASSRIHGPEAFF.

The rearrangement links TRBV5-1 to TRBJ1-2; 8 positions match TRBD1. This CDR3 region has 13 residues. The V gene end was trimmed by 4 bases and the J gene end by 6 bases; junction bases not matched to a gene: 5. Germline-derived CDR1 and CDR2 are SGHRS and YFSETQ. The DNA for the CDR3 is TGCGCCAGCAGCCCCGAGGACAGGGATGGCTACACCTTC. Translated: CASSPEDRDGYTF.

The chain links TRBV15 to TRBJ2-2, with 7 bases lining up with TRBD2. The V and J ends lost 1 base and 6 bases, in that order; junction bases with no gene match: 2. CDR1 is LNHNV and CDR2 is YYDKDF in the germline V gene (reference sequence). The CDR3 is 14 residues long. For the CDR3, the DNA is TGTGCCACCAGCAGAGTACGGGAGGCCGGGGAGCTGTTTTTT. The encoded protein is CATSRVREAGELFF. The complete variable domain, with remaining parts taken from reference TRBV15 and TRBJ2-2, reads DAMVIQNPRYQVTQFGKPVTLSCSQTLNHNVMYWYQQKSSQAPKLLFHYYDKDFNNEADTPDNFQSRRPNTSFCFLDIRSPGLGDTAMYLCATSRVREAGELFFGEGSRLTVL.

The rearrangement joins TRBV2 to TRBJ2-7; D gene uncertain. This CDR3 spans 11 amino acids. Germline loops: CDR1 SNHLY, CDR2 FYNNEI. The germline V and J ends were trimmed by 4 bases and 2 bases, with 3 bases remaining between them. CDR3 nucleotide sequence: TGTGCCAGCAGTGTAACCTACGAGCAGTACTTC. Amino acid sequence: CASSVTYEQYF.

The table lists this clone with a few counts. This chain joins TRBV18 and TRBJ2-5, with D possibly matching TRBD2 (6 bases). Germline V gene data show CDR1 as KGHSH and CDR2 as LQKENI. Trimming removed 3 bases at V and 4 bases at J, with 18 bases between. The CDR3 sequence is 16 residues long. In DNA, the CDR3 is TGTGCCAGCTCACCGGTGTCAGGGACTGGTGGAGAGACCCAGTACTTC. It yields the protein CASSPVSGTGGETQYF.

The chain has TRBV11-3 and TRBJ2-3; 12 positions match TRBD2. The V gene end was trimmed by 4 bases and the J gene end by 2 bases; junction bases not matched to a gene: 1. The CDR3 totals 15 residues. Germline V gene data show CDR1 as SGHNT and CDR2 as YENEEA. In DNA form, the CDR3 reads TGTGCCAGCAGCTCTAGCGGGGGGGCCACAGATACGCAGTATTTT. This sequence encodes CASSSSGGATDTQYF.

The rearrangement uses TRBV18 and TRBJ2-7; D is undetermined. Germline V gene sequence: CDR1 KGHSH, CDR2 LQKENI. V was pared by 2 bases and J by 6 bases, with 14 bases between. The CDR3 spans 14 residues. CDR3 residues: CASSPFARFGEQYF. The CDR3 nucleotides read TGTGCCAGCTCACCATTCGCCCGCTTCGGCGAGCAGTACTTC.

The chain links TRBV28 to TRBJ2-5, with TRBD2 matching over 14 bases. CDR3 length equals 16 residues. In germline, CDR1 is MDHEN, CDR2 SYDVKM. V shed 3 bases and J 5 bases; nucleotides not matched to a gene: 5. The CDR3 reads CASSLGLAGAGETQYF. CDR3 sequence (DNA): TGTGCCAGCAGTTTGGGACTAGCGGGAGCTGGCGAGACCCAGTACTTC.

Only one count was recorded for this clone. The chain has TRBV5-5 and TRBJ1-1; D gene uncertain. Trimming stripped 1 base from V and 3 bases from J, with 10 bases between. The CDR3 length is 14 residues. Germline loops: CDR1 SGHKS, CDR2 YYEKEE (reference sequence). The CDR3 region is CASSLIWADTEAFF. Written as DNA, the CDR3 is TGTGCCAGCAGCTTGATTTGGGCCGACACTGAAGCTTTCTTT.

This clone was seen more than once but under ten times. The V gene is TRBV27, the J gene TRBJ1-2; D is possibly TRBD1 (6 bases). Germline V CDR1 and CDR2: MNHEY, SMNVEV (reference sequence). The CDR3 is 15 amino acids. Trimming removed 3 bases from V and 7 bases from J, with 18 bases in between. CDR3 loop: CASSFSGGLSSGYTF. The DNA of the CDR3 is TGTGCCAGCAGTTTCTCGGGGGGGCTGTCTAGTGGCTACACCTTC.

The gene calls are TRBV5-8 and TRBJ2-7; 8 bases fit TRBD1. CDR1 and CDR2 (germline): SGHTS, YDEGEE. The V segment lost 4 bases and the J segment 9 bases; nucleotides outside the gene matches: 12. The CDR3 spans 14 residues. DNA of the CDR3: TGTGCCAGCAGCCTACCCGGACAGGGTAGGGGGCAGTACTTC. It yields the protein CASSLPGQGRGQYF.

The chain employs TRBV2 and TRBJ2-7, with D unresolved. Trimming left V 5 bases short and J 6 bases short, with 8 bases between. This CDR3 spans 11 amino acids. Germline V CDR1 and CDR2: SNHLY, FYNNEI. The CDR3: CASSSKSEQYF. The CDR3 DNA reads as TGTGCCAGCAGTTCAAAATCCGAGCAGTACTTC.

The rearrangement links TRBV19 to TRBJ1-5, with a possible D match to TRBD1 (5 bases). Germline CDR1 LNHDA, CDR2 SQIVND (reference sequence). V lost 8 bases to trimming and J lost 2 bases, with 13 bases between them. This CDR3 is built from 14 residues. CDR3 amino acids: CASSPGRGNQPQHF. The CDR3, as DNA: TGTGCCAGTTCTCCAGGGAGGGGCAATCAGCCCCAGCATTTT.

The V call is TRBV7-3, the J call TRBJ2-5; maybe TRBD1 (5 bases). The CDR3 consists of 16 residues. The V gene's germline CDR1 is SGHTA and CDR2 FQGTGA. Trimming cost V 5 bases and J 2 bases, with 18 bases left between them. The CDR3 here is CASSPARITGQETQYF. In DNA, the CDR3 is TGTGCCAGCAGCCCCGCTCGAATCACAGGTCAAGAGACCCAGTACTTC.

This sequence joins TRBV15 and TRBJ2-7; TRBD2 matches at 11 bases. J lost 3 bases, V lost 0 bases, and 4 bases had no gene match. This CDR3 has 16 amino acids. CDR1 and CDR2 (germline): LNHNV, YYDKDF (reference sequence). The CDR3 sequence is CATSRERGLAGYEQYF. The CDR3, as DNA: TGTGCCACCAGCAGAGAACGCGGACTAGCGGGCTACGAGCAGTACTTC.

The chain recombines TRBV5-4 with TRBJ2-3; 9 nucleotides agree with TRBD2. This CDR3 is 17 amino acids long. Trimming at V came to 1 base and at J to 1 base, leaving 7 bases not matched to a gene. CDR1 is SGHNT, CDR2 YYREEE, per germline (reference sequence). The CDR3 DNA reads as TGTGCCAGCAGCTTGAGGGGGTTAGCGGGGGGCACAGATACGCAGTATTTT. This translates into CASSLRGLAGGTDTQYF.